The next 18 T cell receptor beta chains were all read from a single sample in a study of identical twins. Each CDR3 protein is one row after TCRdb ran MiXCR on the 5' RACE reads. The data show hundreds of thousands of distinct CDR3 sequences, with about 20% seen just once and around 14% held by the top ten. This sample was also put to use in a study of T cells expressing NK-cell markers.

The sample was PBMCs. Every receptor here comes from a woman aged 18-29 years in good health.

V gene TRBV20-1 combines with J gene TRBJ2-6, with TRBD2 identical over 8 bases. CDR1 is DFQATT and CDR2 is SNEGSKA in the germline V gene (reference sequence). CDR3 length: 17 amino acids. V dropped 6 bases and J dropped 0; count of bases not matched to a gene: 10. The CDR3 reads CSATSGRGYSGANVLTF. The CDR3 region has the DNA TGCAGTGCCACTAGCGGCAGGGGATACTCTGGGGCCAACGTCCTGACTTTC.

This clonotype turned up a few times. The rearrangement uses TRBV10-3 and TRBJ2-7; 8 nucleotides match TRBD2. V lost 6 bases to trimming and J lost 1 base; unmatched junction nucleotides: 2. Germline V gene data show CDR1 as ENHRY and CDR2 as SYGVKD. The CDR3 extends over 13 amino acids. The CDR3 sequence: CAIRGLESYEQYF. The CDR3 nucleotides read TGTGCCATCAGGGGACTAGAATCCTACGAGCAGTACTTC.

The chain uses TRBV12-3 or TRBV12-4 and TRBJ2-3, with D maybe TRBD2 (5 bases). The CDR3 sequence is 12 residues long. The V and J ends lost 10 bases and 7 bases respectively, with 15 bases between them. The CDR3 nucleotides read TGTGCCACCCTCGGGGAGTCAAATACGCAGTATTTT. Residues: CATLGESNTQYF.

V usage is TRBV10-1 and J usage is TRBJ1-1; D is perhaps TRBD1 (6 bases). Trimming pared 2 bases from V and 7 bases from J, leaving 11 bases between. The germline V gene has CDR1 WNHNN and CDR2 SYGVQD (reference sequence). The CDR3 has 13 amino acids. The CDR3 sequence: CASSEMVDSEAFF. The CDR3 DNA is TGCGCCAGCAGTGAGATGGTGGACAGTGAAGCTTTCTTT.

The CDR3 DNA follows: TGTGCCAGTAGTACCCTGACAGGGAGTGATGAGCAGTTCTTC. It is translated as CASSTLTGSDEQFF. The chain links TRBV19 to TRBJ2-1, with 7 nucleotides matching TRBD1. V shed 4 bases, J shed 8 bases, and the junction held 8 bases outside the gene matches. CDR1 is LNHDA, CDR2 SQIVND, per germline (reference sequence). The CDR3 runs to 14 residues.

V usage is TRBV5-6 and J usage is TRBJ2-7; 7 positions agree with TRBD1. V trimming: 0 bases; J trimming: 0 bases; junction bases outside the gene matches: 9. The V gene's germline CDR1 is SGHDT and CDR2 YYEEEE. The CDR3 has 17 residues. Here the CDR3 DNA reads TGTGCCAGCAGCTTGGAGTGGGGACAGTCCCTCTCCTACGAGCAGTACTTC. It translates to CASSLEWGQSLSYEQYF.

This chain uses TRBV2 with TRBJ2-7; 13 nucleotides agree with TRBD2. CDR3 length equals 16 residues. The J segment lost 0 bases and the V segment lost 4 bases, leaving 3 bases of the junction unmatched. Germline CDR1 and CDR2: SNHLY and FYNNEI. DNA of the CDR3: TGTGCCAGCAGTGCAGGACTAGCGGGAGACTCCTACGAGCAGTACTTC. Translation gives CASSAGLAGDSYEQYF.

This chain links TRBV20-1 with TRBJ2-7, with 14 bases fitting TRBD2. Germline V gives CDR1 DFQATT, CDR2 SNEGSKA (reference sequence). The CDR3 covers 14 residues. After removal of 3 bases from V and 6 bases from J, the junction contained 4 bases not matched to a gene. The CDR3 bases are TGCAGTGCTAGGGAGGGACTAGCGGGAGCCGAGCAGTACTTC. Translation: CSAREGLAGAEQYF.

This clonotype was counted many times. The chain joins TRBV5-1 to TRBJ2-5; D is possibly TRBD2 (5 bases). The CDR3 covers 12 residues. CDR1 is SGHRS, CDR2 YFSETQ, per germline. V lost 4 bases and J 1 base, leaving 5 bases between the germline ends. The CDR3 DNA is TGCGCCAGCAGCGAGGGCCAAGAGACCCAGTACTTC. Translating gives CASSEGQETQYF. Drawing the rest from reference TRBV5-1 and TRBJ2-5, the complete variable domain is KAGVTQTPRYLIKTRGQQVTLSCSPISGHRSVSWYQQTPGQGLQFLFEYFSETQRNKGNFPGRFSGRQFSNSRSEMNVSTLELGDSALYLCASSEGQETQYFGPGTRLLVL.

The genes are TRBV7-4 and TRBJ2-3; 10 positions match TRBD2. The J segment lost 4 bases and the V segment lost 5 bases, leaving 18 bases of the junction unmatched. CDR3 size: 19 residues. CDR1 and CDR2 (germline): SGHVT, SQSDAQ. The CDR3 region has the DNA TGTGCCAGCAGCCCACTTAGCCCCTCGCTAGCGGGGGCCTCAGATACGCAGTATTTT. It translates to CASSPLSPSLAGASDTQYF.

The rearrangement uses TRBV5-1 and TRBJ2-5; 7 positions match TRBD1. The CDR3 covers 14 residues. The germline V gene has CDR1 SGHRS and CDR2 YFSETQ. The J segment lost 5 bases and the V segment lost 7 bases, leaving 11 bases of the junction unmatched. In DNA, the CDR3 is TGCGCCAGCGCCCCGACTACAGGGGAGGAGACCCAGTACTTC. This sequence encodes CASAPTTGEETQYF.

Only a few counts were recorded for this clonotype. CDR3 residues: CASSADRVGTQYF. The CDR3 DNA sequence: TGTGCCAGCAGCGCGGACAGGGTTGGGACCCAGTACTTC. This chain uses TRBV27 with TRBJ2-5; 8 nucleotides align to TRBD1. Germline CDR1 reads MNHEY; CDR2 reads SMNVEV (reference sequence). The V and J ends lost 6 bases and 7 bases, in that order; junction bases with no gene match: 7. The CDR3 contains 13 residues.

The chain links TRBV7-9 to TRBJ2-5; D not certain. The CDR3 totals 14 residues. With 0 bases removed from V and 4 bases from J, the gap between germline ends came to 9 bases. Germline CDR1 SEHNR, CDR2 FQNEAQ (reference sequence). The CDR3 DNA reads TGTGCCAGCAGCTTAGCTGTGGTAGGAGAGACCCAGTACTTC. Protein: CASSLAVVGETQYF.

This clonotype was detected ten times or more. This chain connects TRBV10-3 to TRBJ2-2, with D unresolved. CDR1 is ENHRY, CDR2 SYGVKD, per germline. V was cut by 11 bases and J by 0 bases, with 7 bases left in between. The CDR3 has 12 residues. The chain's CDR3 is CAVGSNTGELFF. The CDR3 region has the DNA TGTGCCGTCGGGTCGAACACCGGGGAGCTGTTTTTT.

This chain uses TRBV7-2 with TRBJ1-6; the D is unclear. The CDR3 consists of 12 residues. Per germline, CDR1 SGHTA and CDR2 FQGNSA. Trimming left V 1 base short and J 10 bases short, with 5 bases between. Here the CDR3 reads CASSLDRSPLHF. CDR3 in DNA: TGTGCCAGCAGCTTAGATAGGTCACCCCTCCACTTT. The full variable domain, with the rest looked up from reference TRBV7-2 and TRBJ1-6, is GAGVSQSPSNKVTEKGKDVELRCDPISGHTALYWYRQSLGQGLEFLIYFQGNSAPDKSGLPSDRFSAERTGGSVSTLTIQRTQQEDSAVYLCASSLDRSPLHFGNGTRLTVT.

The chain has TRBV18 and TRBJ1-4; D unclear. The CDR3 spans 15 residues. Germline CDR1 and CDR2: KGHSH and LQKENI. Between the trimmed V and J ends, which lost 0 bases and 7 bases, there was a span of 12 bases. As DNA, the CDR3 is TGTGCCAGCTCACCACCGAGGCTATCCTTTGAAAAACTGTTTTTT. It is translated as CASSPPRLSFEKLFF.

The chain combines TRBV7-9 with TRBJ1-2; D is unclear. This CDR3 contains 13 residues. V lost 1 base and J 4 bases, leaving 7 bases between the germline ends. The germline V gene encodes CDR1 SEHNR and CDR2 FQNEAQ (reference sequence). CDR3 sequence (DNA): TGTGCCAGCAGCTTAGAGGGAGTCTATGGCTACACCTTC. Its translation: CASSLEGVYGYTF.

The chain combines TRBV20-1 with TRBJ1-2; the D gene is possibly TRBD1 (6 bases). This CDR3 is built from 12 residues. Germline loops: CDR1 DFQATT, CDR2 SNEGSKA (reference sequence). The CDR3 region has the DNA TGCAGCTGCCGTTCAGGGGACGATGGCTACACCTTC. Its protein product is CSCRSGDDGYTF.